This T cell receptor (beta chain) was retrieved from a study of T cell responses to AZD1222 COVID-19 vaccine. TCRdb's table, derived via immunoSEQ multiplex PCR, lists solely in-frame clones and lacks some. The sample lists 160,000 or so clones, more than 80% occurring once. V lost 7 bases, J lost 3 bases, and 12 bases lay in between. The CDR3 length is 13 residues. The V gene's germline CDR1 is LNHDA and CDR2 SQIVND (reference sequence). Notes on the study in general: No repertoire was sampled before or during the peak T cell response, only after it. Mapped onto spike, vaccine-associated CD4 TCRs spanned it and were dominant at 160-218 and 743-854.

Turning to this clone: What it binds is not known.

The material sequenced was peripheral blood, taken 28 days after the second dose of the MenACWY control vaccine. This chain links TRBV19 with TRBJ1-1, with unresolved D. The receptor was derived from an adult who received the MenACWY meningococcal vaccine as a control. CDR3 sequence: CASTVVPDTEAFF. CDR3 sequence (DNA): TGTGCCAGTACCGTGGTGCCGGACACTGAAGCTTTCTTT.